Following are 17 T cell receptor beta chains from one sample sequenced in a study of tumor-infiltrating lymphocytes in primary liver carcinoma. Germline DNA was also extracted, with blood RNA taken from unsorted whole blood. The researchers produced TCR beta cDNA from around 500 ng total RNA with a constant-region primer. The TCR beta library was amplified through three nested multiplex PCR rounds in a modified ARM-PCR procedure. TRBV1-TRBV30 forward primers and a C-beta reverse primer were used in the first two PCR rounds, which each ran for nine to ten cycles. TCRdb reprocessed the multiplex PCR reads via MiXCR and lists one record per CDR3 protein. The sample yields fewer than 400,000 distinct CDR3 sequences, 45% to 70% seen once. Sequencing was done on a sample of peripheral blood. These receptors were taken from a woman aged 30 to 39 with primary liver carcinoma and hepatitis B virus infection.

This clonotype has ten or more counts. The CDR3 DNA sequence: TGTGCCAGCAGCTTAGGACGTTACGATACGCAGTATTTT. This codes for CASSLGRYDTQYF. The rearrangement joins TRBV11-2 to TRBJ2-3; D is uncertain. This CDR3 has 13 amino acids. V was clipped by 1 base and J by 6 bases, with 8 bases between them. CDR1 and CDR2 from the germline V gene are SGHAT and FQNNGV.

This chain links TRBV4-2 with TRBJ2-3, with unresolved D. In germline, CDR1 is LGHNA, CDR2 YNFKEQ. The CDR3 runs 15 residues. The V end lost 0 bases, the J end lost 0 bases, and 7 bases lay between the germline ends. CDR3 in DNA: TGTGCCAGCAGCCAAGAGACCGGGAGCACAGATACGCAGTATTTT. This gives the protein CASSQETGSTDTQYF.

This clonotype was found once. The CDR3 ends on some other residue instead of the conserved phenylalanine or tryptophan, so this is likely a read error. The chain combines TRBV11-2 with TRBJ2-1; tentatively, D is TRBD1 or TRBD2 (5 bases each). V was cut by 5 bases and J by 8 bases, with 10 bases left in between. CDR1 and CDR2 from the germline V gene are SGHAT and FQNNGV. This CDR3 has 12 residues. The CDR3: CASSLRGHEQFL. CDR3 sequence (DNA): TGTGCCAGCAGCCTTAGGGGACATGAGCAGTTCTTA.

Comment on this clonotype: Since a much larger clone is just one base distant, this may be a read error. The chain couples TRBV29-1 to TRBJ1-6; 10 positions agree with TRBD1. The CDR3 sequence is 12 residues long. Germline CDR1 is SQVTM and CDR2 is ANQGSEA. The DNA for the CDR3 is TGCAGCGCGGGACAGGGGAATTCACTCCTCCACTTT. This gives the protein CSAGQGNSLLHF.

The V call is TRBV28, the J call TRBJ2-7; D is unclear. Trimming removed 6 bases at V and 7 bases at J, with 16 bases between. Germline loops: CDR1 MDHEN, CDR2 SYDVKM. CDR3 length equals 13 residues. The CDR3 spells CASSARTIGEQYF. CDR3 nucleotides: TGTGCCAGCAGCGCCCGGACCATCGGAGAGCAGTACTTC.

This clonotype was observed many times. This rearrangement joins TRBV12-3 or TRBV12-4 to TRBJ2-4, with 7 bases aligning to TRBD1. The CDR3 contains 14 residues. Trimming cost V 6 bases and J 4 bases; bases outside gene matches: 6. The CDR3 nucleotides are TGTGCCAGCAGCGCGAGGGACAGAAAAAACATTCAGTACTTC. It encodes CASSARDRKNIQYF.

This clonotype was seen only a few times. The gene calls are TRBV4-3 and TRBJ2-1; 8 bases are shared with TRBD1. The CDR3 is 15 residues long. From germline, CDR1 is LGHNA and CDR2 YSLEER. V shed 1 base, J shed 3 bases, and the junction held 2 bases outside the gene matches. CDR3 sequence (DNA): TGCGCCAGCAGCCAAGGGACAGGGAACTACAATGAGCAGTTCTTC. This encodes CASSQGTGNYNEQFF.

This clonotype was counted a single time. The rearrangement links TRBV28 to TRBJ2-2; possible D gene TRBD2, 6 bases. V lost 5 bases, J lost 4 bases, and 8 bases lay in between. There are 13 residues in the CDR3. CDR1 is MDHEN and CDR2 is SYDVKM in the germline V gene. CDR3 bases: TGTGCCAGCAGTGGGGAGGCCACCGGGGAGCTGTTTTTT. This gives the protein CASSGEATGELFF.

A note on this clonotype: Its ends do not fully match the called genes, so a read error is possible. The chain employs TRBV4-3 and TRBJ2-7; D possibly corresponds to TRBD1 (5 bases). The CDR3 consists of 16 residues. Per the germline V gene, CDR1 is LGHNA and CDR2 is YSLEER. The CDR3 nucleotides are TGTGCCAGCAGCCAAGTCGTCGGACAACAGATCTACGAGCAGTACTTC. Amino acids: CASSQVVGQQIYEQYF.

This clonotype was detected only once. This chain uses TRBV7-9 with TRBJ1-1, with TRBD1 matching over 7 bases. Germline V CDR1 and CDR2: SEHNR, FQNEAQ (reference sequence). Trimming cost V 5 bases and J 2 bases; bases outside gene matches: 11. CDR3 length equals 16 residues. The CDR3 sequence is CASSRPRGLINTEAFF. In nucleotides, the CDR3 is TGTGCCAGCAGCCGGCCTAGGGGGCTGATCAACACTGAAGCTTTCTTT.

In this sample, this clonotype turned up many times. V usage is TRBV4-3 and J usage is TRBJ2-1; 9 bases are shared with TRBD2. Germline CDR1 LGHNA, CDR2 YSLEER. The J segment lost 8 bases and the V segment lost 1 base, leaving 9 bases of the junction unmatched. This CDR3 region has 16 residues. DNA of the CDR3: TGCGCCAGCAGCCAAGCCGTAGCGGGAGCATGGGATGAGCAGTTCTTC. Its protein product is CASSQAVAGAWDEQFF.

Worth noting for this clonotype: Mismatch with germline at one junction end may stem from a read error. This chain uses TRBV13 with TRBJ2-7; D call uncertain. This CDR3 comprises 13 residues. Germline V gene sequence: CDR1 PRHDT, CDR2 FYEKMQ (reference sequence). The CDR3 nucleotides are TGTGACAGCACTTCTAAGTCCCACTACGAGCAGTACTTC. It specifies CDSTSKSHYEQYF.

This clonotype was recorded only once. This may come from a read error, since a much larger clone is one base off. This chain uses TRBV12-3 or TRBV12-4 with TRBJ1-2; D perhaps matches TRBD1 (5 bases). The CDR3 is 13 amino acids. V was pared by 8 bases and J by 7 bases, with 17 bases between. The CDR3 sequence: CASERRGVGGYTF. CDR3 in DNA: TGTGCCAGCGAACGGAGGGGCGTAGGTGGCTACACCTTC.

In its sample, this clonotype was seen once. A read error may explain this, as a much larger clone is one base away. The chain recombines TRBV12-3 or TRBV12-4 with TRBJ2-7; D might be TRBD1 (6 bases). Between the trimmed V and J ends, which lost 6 bases and 2 bases, there was a span of 14 bases. The CDR3 spans 14 residues. The CDR3 sequence: CASRKGHETYEQYF. The CDR3, as DNA: TGTGCCAGCAGAAAGGGACATGAGACCTACGAGCAGTACTTC.

With respect to this clonotype: A much larger clone differs by one base, so this may be a read error. V is TRBV29-1 and J is TRBJ1-4; D remains ambiguous. Trimming stripped 7 bases from V and 2 bases from J, with 14 bases between. This CDR3 contains 14 residues. The germline V gene has CDR1 SQVTM and CDR2 ANQGSEA. This CDR3 reads CSAGPEDTNEKLFF. CDR3 sequence (DNA): TGCAGCGCCGGGCCTGAGGACACTAATGAAAAACTGTTTTTT.

The chain employs TRBV10-1 and TRBJ1-2; no firm D call. Per germline, CDR1 WNHNN and CDR2 SYGVQD (reference sequence). Trimming took off 9 bases at V and 4 bases at J, with 9 bases between the two ends. The CDR3 length is 11 residues. The DNA of the CDR3 is TGCGCCAGTTCCCTTACCTATGGCTACACCTTC. Protein product: CASSLTYGYTF.

The genes are TRBV5-1 and TRBJ1-3, with D unclear. Per the germline V gene, CDR1 is SGHRS and CDR2 is YFSETQ. Trimming shortened V by 3 bases and J by 4 bases, and 11 bases separated the two germline ends. The CDR3 length is 14 residues. CDR3 coding DNA: TGCGCCAGCAGCTCCCGGGAAGAAGGAAACACCATATATTTT. Translation: CASSSREEGNTIYF. Based on the CDR3 plus reference TRBV5-1 and TRBJ1-3, the full variable domain is KAGVTQTPRYLIKTRGQQVTLSCSPISGHRSVSWYQQTPGQGLQFLFEYFSETQRNKGNFPGRFSGRQFSNSRSEMNVSTLELGDSALYLCASSSREEGNTIYFGEGSWLTVV.